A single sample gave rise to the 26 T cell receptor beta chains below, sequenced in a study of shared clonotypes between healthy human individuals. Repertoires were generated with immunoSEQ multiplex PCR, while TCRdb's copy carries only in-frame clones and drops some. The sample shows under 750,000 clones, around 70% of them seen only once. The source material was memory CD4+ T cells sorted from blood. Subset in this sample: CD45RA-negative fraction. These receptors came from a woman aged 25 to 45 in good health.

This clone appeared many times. CDR3 sequence reads: CASSQGSGTGINEQFF. The CDR3 DNA follows: TGTGCCAGCAGCCAAGGATCCGGGACAGGGATCAATGAGCAGTTCTTC. This sequence joins TRBV5-4 and TRBJ2-1; TRBD1 matches 9 bases. In germline, CDR1 is SGHNT, CDR2 YYREEE (reference sequence). This CDR3 is built from 16 residues. V lost 4 bases, J lost 6 bases, and 11 bases stayed unmatched.

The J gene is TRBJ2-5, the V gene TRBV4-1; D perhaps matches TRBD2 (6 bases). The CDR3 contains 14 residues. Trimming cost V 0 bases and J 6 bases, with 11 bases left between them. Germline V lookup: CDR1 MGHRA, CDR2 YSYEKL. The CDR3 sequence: CASSQERSGQTQYF. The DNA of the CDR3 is TGCGCCAGCAGCCAAGAACGGAGCGGGCAGACCCAGTACTTC.

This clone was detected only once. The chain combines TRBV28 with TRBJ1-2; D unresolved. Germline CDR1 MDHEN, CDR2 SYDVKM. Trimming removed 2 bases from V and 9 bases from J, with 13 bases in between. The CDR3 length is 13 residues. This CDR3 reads CASSLIQDLSYTF. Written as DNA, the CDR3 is TGTGCCAGCAGTTTAATCCAGGACTTAAGCTACACCTTC.

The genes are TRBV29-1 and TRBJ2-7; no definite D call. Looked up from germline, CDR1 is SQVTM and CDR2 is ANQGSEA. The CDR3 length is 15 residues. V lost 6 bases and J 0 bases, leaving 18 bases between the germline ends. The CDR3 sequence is CSVGSPRTDSYEQYF. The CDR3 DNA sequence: TGCAGCGTAGGATCGCCTCGGACGGACTCCTACGAGCAGTACTTC.

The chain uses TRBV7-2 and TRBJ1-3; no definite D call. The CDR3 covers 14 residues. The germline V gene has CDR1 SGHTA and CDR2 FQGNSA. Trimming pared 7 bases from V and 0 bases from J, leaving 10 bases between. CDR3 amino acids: CASTRTYSGNTIYF. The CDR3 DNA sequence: TGTGCCAGCACCCGCACCTACTCTGGAAACACCATATATTTT.

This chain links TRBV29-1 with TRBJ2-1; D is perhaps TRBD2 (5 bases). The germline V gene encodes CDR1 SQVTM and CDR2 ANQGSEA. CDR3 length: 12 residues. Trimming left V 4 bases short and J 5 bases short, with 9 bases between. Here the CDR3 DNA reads TGCAGCGTTGCTGAGGGAGACAATGAGCAGTTCTTC. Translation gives CSVAEGDNEQFF.

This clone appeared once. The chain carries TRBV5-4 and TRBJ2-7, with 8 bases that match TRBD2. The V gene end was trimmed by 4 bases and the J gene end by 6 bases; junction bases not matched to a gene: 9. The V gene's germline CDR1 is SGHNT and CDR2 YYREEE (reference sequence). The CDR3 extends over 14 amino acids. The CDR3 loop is CASSSSGNRGEQYF. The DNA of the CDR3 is TGTGCCAGCAGCAGTAGCGGGAACAGAGGCGAGCAGTACTTC.

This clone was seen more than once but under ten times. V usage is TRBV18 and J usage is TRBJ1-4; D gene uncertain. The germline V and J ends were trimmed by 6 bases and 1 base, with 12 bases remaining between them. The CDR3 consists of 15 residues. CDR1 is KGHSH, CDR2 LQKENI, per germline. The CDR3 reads CASSSQHGTNEKLFF. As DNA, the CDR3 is TGTGCCAGCTCGTCCCAACACGGAACTAATGAAAAACTGTTTTTT.

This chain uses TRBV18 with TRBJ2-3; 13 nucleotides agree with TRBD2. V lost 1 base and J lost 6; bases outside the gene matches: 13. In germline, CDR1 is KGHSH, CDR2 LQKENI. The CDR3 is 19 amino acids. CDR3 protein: CASSPLQAQLAGGRDTQYF. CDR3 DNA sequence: TGTGCCAGCTCACCACTACAAGCCCAACTAGCGGGAGGGCGTGATACGCAGTATTTT.

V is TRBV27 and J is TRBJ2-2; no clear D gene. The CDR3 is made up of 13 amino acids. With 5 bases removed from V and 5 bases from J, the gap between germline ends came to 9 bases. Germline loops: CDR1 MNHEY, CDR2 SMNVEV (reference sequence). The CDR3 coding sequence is TGTGCCAGCAGTCCCCTTTGGACCGGGGAGCTGTTTTTT. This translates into CASSPLWTGELFF.

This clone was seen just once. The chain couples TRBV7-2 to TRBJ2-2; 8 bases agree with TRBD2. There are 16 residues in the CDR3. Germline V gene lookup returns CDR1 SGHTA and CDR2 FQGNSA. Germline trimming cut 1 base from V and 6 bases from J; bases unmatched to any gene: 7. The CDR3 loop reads CASSLVPAGAAGELFF. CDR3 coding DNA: TGTGCCAGCAGCTTAGTCCCAGCGGGGGCGGCCGGGGAGCTGTTTTTT.

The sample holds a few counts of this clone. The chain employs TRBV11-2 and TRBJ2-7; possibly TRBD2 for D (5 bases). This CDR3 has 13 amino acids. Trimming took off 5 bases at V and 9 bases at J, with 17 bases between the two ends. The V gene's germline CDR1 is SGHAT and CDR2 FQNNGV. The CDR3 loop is CASSPRGSSSQYF. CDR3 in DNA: TGTGCCAGCAGCCCCAGAGGTTCTAGCTCGCAGTACTTC.

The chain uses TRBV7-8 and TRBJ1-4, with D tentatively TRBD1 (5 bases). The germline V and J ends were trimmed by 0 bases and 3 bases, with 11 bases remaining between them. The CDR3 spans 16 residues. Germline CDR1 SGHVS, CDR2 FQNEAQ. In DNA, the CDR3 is TGTGCCAGCAGCTTAGCCGGGGGAGAGTCTAATGAAAAACTGTTTTTT. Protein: CASSLAGGESNEKLFF.

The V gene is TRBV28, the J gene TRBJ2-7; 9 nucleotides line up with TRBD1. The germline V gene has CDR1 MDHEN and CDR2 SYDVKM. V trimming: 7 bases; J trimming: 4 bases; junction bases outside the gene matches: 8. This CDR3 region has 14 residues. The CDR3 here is CASTKTGGAYEQYF. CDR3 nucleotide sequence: TGTGCCAGCACCAAAACAGGGGGCGCTTACGAGCAGTACTTC.

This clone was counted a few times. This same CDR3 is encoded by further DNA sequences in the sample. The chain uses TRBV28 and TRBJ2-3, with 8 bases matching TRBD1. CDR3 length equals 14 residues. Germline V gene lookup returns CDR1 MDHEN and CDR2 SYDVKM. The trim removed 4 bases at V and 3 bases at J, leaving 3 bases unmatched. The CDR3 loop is CASSSGQGTDTQYF. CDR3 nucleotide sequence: TGTGCCAGCAGTTCCGGACAGGGTACAGATACGCAGTATTTT.

The CDR3 reads CASSATSEDQPQHF. The CDR3 coding sequence is TGTGCCAGCTCCGCGACAAGCGAGGATCAGCCCCAGCATTTT. V and J are TRBV14 and TRBJ1-5; D gene unclear. Between the trimmed V and J ends, which lost 8 bases and 5 bases, there was a span of 16 bases. Looked up from germline, CDR1 is SGHDN and CDR2 is FVKESK. The CDR3 length is 14 residues.

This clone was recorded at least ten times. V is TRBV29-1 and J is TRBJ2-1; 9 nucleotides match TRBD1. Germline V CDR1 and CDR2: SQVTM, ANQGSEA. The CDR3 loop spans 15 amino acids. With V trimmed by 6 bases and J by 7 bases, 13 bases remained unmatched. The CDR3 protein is CSVRGTGMVGNEQFF. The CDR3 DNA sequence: TGCAGCGTCCGCGGGACAGGGATGGTCGGGAATGAGCAGTTCTTC.

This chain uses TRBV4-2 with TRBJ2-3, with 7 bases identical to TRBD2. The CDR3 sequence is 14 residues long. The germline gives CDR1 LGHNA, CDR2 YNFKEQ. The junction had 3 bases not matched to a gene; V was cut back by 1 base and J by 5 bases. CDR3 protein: CASSQGTSEDTQYF. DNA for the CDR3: TGTGCCAGCAGCCAAGGAACTAGCGAAGATACGCAGTATTTT.

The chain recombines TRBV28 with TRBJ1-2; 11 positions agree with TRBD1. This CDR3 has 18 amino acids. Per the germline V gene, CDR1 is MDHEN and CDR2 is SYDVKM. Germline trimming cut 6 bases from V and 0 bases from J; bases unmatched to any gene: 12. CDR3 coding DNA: TGTGCCAGCAGGGGGTACCGGGACAGGGGGTTGTCTAACTATGGCTACACCTTC. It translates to CASRGYRDRGLSNYGYTF.

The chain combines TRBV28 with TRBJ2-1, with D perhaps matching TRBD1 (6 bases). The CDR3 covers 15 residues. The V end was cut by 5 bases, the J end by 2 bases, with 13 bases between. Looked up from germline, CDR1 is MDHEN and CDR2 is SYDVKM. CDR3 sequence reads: CASSPRQAPYNEQFF. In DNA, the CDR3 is TGTGCCAGCAGTCCCCGACAGGCGCCCTACAATGAGCAGTTCTTC.

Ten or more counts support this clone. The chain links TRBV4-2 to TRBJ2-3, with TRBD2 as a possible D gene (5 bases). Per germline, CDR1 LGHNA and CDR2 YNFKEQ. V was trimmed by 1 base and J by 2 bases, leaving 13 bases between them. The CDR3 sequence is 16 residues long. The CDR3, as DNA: TGTGCCAGCAGCCAAGGTTGGAGGTCGGACACAGATACGCAGTATTTT. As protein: CASSQGWRSDTDTQYF.

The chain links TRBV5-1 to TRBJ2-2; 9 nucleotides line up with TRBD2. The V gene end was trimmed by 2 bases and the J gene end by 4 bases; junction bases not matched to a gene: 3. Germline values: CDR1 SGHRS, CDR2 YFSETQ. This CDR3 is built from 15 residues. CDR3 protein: CASSFGTSSTGELFF. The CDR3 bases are TGCGCCAGCAGCTTCGGGACTAGCAGCACCGGGGAGCTGTTTTTT. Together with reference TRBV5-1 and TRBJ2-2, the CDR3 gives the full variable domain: KAGVTQTPRYLIKTRGQQVTLSCSPISGHRSVSWYQQTPGQGLQFLFEYFSETQRNKGNFPGRFSGRQFSNSRSEMNVSTLELGDSALYLCASSFGTSSTGELFFGEGSRLTVL.

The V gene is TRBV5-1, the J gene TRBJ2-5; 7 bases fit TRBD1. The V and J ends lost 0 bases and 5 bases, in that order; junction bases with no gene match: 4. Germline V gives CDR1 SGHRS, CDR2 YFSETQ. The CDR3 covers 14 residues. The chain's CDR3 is CASSLVDRVETQYF. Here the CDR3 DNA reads TGCGCCAGCAGCTTGGTTGACAGGGTGGAGACCCAGTACTTC.

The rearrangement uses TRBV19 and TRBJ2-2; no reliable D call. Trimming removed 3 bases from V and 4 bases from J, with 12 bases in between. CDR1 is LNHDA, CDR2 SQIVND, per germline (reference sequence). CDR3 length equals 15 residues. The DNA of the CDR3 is TGTGCCAGTAGTATCCCTCTCGTAAGCACCGGGGAGCTGTTTTTT. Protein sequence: CASSIPLVSTGELFF.

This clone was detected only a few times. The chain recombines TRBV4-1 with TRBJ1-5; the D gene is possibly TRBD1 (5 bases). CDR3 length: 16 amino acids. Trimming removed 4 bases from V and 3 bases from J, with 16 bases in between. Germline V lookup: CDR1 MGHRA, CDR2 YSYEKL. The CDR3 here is CASSPASGHSNQPQHF. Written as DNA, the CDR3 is TGCGCCAGCAGCCCCGCGAGTGGACACTCCAATCAGCCCCAGCATTTT.

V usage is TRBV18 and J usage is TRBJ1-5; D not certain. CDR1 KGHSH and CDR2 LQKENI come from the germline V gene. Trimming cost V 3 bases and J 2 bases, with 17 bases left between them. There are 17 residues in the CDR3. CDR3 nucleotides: TGTGCCAGCTCACCTCTTCCGATGAGTAGGGGCAATCAGCCCCAGCATTTT. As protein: CASSPLPMSRGNQPQHF. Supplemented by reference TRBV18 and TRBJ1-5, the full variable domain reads NAGVMQNPRHLVRRRGQEARLRCSPMKGHSHVYWYRQLPEEGLKFMVYLQKENIIDESGMPKERFSAEFPKEGPSILRIQQVVRGDSAAYFCASSPLPMSRGNQPQHFGDGTRLSIL.